A single T cell receptor beta chain is shown here with its context. The sample belongs to a study of OX40 agonist ivuxolimab in advanced cancers. The ends were cut back, 3 bases at V and 1 base at J, with 1 base in the middle. The CDR3 is 10 amino acids. Germline CDR1 is DFQATT and CDR2 is SNEGSKA (reference sequence). Sequencing was performed with immunoSEQ multiplex PCR; in TCRdb, only in-frame clones are kept and a portion is missing. The data hold about 68,000 clones, with 75% to 85% observed a single time. The receptor was derived from an adult with an advanced solid tumor such as melanoma, head and neck, liver or kidney cancer. The material sequenced was CD4+ or CD8+ T cells sorted from blood, taken in a trial of the OX40 agonist ivuxolimab. The chain carries TRBV20-1 and TRBJ2-7; D is unresolved. The CDR3 nucleotides read TGCAGTGCTAGTTCCTACGAGCAGTACTTC. Protein: CSASSYEQYF.